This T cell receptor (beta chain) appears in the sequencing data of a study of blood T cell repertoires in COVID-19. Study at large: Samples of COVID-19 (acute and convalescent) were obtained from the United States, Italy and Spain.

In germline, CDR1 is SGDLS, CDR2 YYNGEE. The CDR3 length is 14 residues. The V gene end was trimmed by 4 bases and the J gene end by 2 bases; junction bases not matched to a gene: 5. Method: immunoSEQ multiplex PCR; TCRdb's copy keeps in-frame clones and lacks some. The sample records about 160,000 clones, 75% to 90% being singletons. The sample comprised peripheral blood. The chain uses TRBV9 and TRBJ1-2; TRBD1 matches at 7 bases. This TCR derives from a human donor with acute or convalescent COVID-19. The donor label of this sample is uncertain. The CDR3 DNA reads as TGTGCCAGCAGCCCGACGGGACAGAACTATGGCTACACCTTC. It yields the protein CASSPTGQNYGYTF.